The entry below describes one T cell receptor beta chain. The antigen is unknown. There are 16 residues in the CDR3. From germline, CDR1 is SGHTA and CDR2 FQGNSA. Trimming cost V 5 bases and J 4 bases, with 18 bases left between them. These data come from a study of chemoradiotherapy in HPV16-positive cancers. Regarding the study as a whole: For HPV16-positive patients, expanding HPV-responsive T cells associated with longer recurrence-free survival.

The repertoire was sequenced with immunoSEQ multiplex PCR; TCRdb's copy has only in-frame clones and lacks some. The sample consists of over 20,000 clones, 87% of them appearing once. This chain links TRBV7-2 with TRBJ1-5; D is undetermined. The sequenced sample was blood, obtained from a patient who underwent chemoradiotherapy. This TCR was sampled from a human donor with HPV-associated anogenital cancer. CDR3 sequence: CASSPRRGQWNQPQHF. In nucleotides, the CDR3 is TGTGCCAGCAGCCCGCGAAGAGGGCAGTGGAATCAGCCCCAGCATTTT.